Presented here are 16 T cell receptor beta chains from one specimen sequenced in a study of post-analysis software for immune sequencing data. Study-wide points: The study found TRBV5-6, TRBV5-1 and TRBV20-1 among five TRBV segments more frequent in patients than controls.

These receptors have no identified antigens. Included in the TCR beta cDNA libraries were unique molecular identifiers. TCRdb recomputed calls from the PCR reads with MiXCR, one row per CDR3 protein. The table records fewer than 850,000 distinct CDR3 sequences, about 43% of them present only once. Sequenced material: blood. These receptors were taken from a girl aged 10-17 years with multiple sclerosis.

This clonotype was seen a handful of times. The chain has TRBV5-1 and TRBJ2-3; possibly TRBD2 for D (5 bases). The V end lost 2 bases, the J end lost 11 bases, and 9 bases lay between the germline ends. This CDR3 has 11 residues. Germline CDR1 is SGHRS and CDR2 is YFSETQ. CDR3 DNA sequence: TGCGCCAGCAGCTTCGGGGATCAGCAGTATTTT. It codes for CASSFGDQQYF.

This clonotype was picked up a small number of times. J is TRBJ2-7 and V is TRBV5-1; 7 nucleotides line up with TRBD2. CDR1 SGHRS and CDR2 YFSETQ come from the germline V gene. Trimming took 4 bases from V and 0 from J; bases not matched to a gene: 10. This CDR3 has 16 amino acids. In DNA form, the CDR3 reads TGCGCCAGCAGCCCCGGGACTATTAATTTCTCCTACGAGCAGTACTTC. Its protein is CASSPGTINFSYEQYF.

J is TRBJ1-2 and V is TRBV10-3; D is ambiguous. Trimming removed 2 bases from V and 4 bases from J, with 14 bases in between. This CDR3 contains 15 residues. Germline V gene data show CDR1 as ENHRY and CDR2 as SYGVKD. CDR3 protein: CAISEGPTGSYGYTF. In nucleotides, the CDR3 is TGTGCCATCAGTGAGGGCCCAACGGGGTCCTATGGCTACACCTTC.

This clonotype was seen a few times. This rearrangement joins TRBV20-1 to TRBJ2-3, with 10 bases aligning to TRBD2. Germline trimming cut 6 bases from V and 4 bases from J; bases unmatched to any gene: 10. Germline loops: CDR1 DFQATT, CDR2 SNEGSKA (reference sequence). The CDR3 is 15 amino acids. Written as DNA, the CDR3 is TGCAGTGCAGGGGACCTAGCGGGAGTTGCAGATACGCAGTATTTT. Translating it yields CSAGDLAGVADTQYF.

V and J are TRBV2 and TRBJ2-3; 9 bases line up with TRBD1. The CDR3 loop spans 15 amino acids. Germline V gene lookup returns CDR1 SNHLY and CDR2 FYNNEI. CDR3 bases: TGTTCGCAGCAGGTAGAGGGACAGGGCGAAGATACGCAGTATTTT. It specifies CSQQVEGQGEDTQYF. Using reference TRBV2 and TRBJ2-3 for the parts outside the CDR3, the full variable domain is EPEVTQTPSHQVTQMGQEVILRCVPISNHLYFYWYRQILGQKVEFLVSFYNNEISEKSEIFDDQFSVERPDGSNFTLKIRSTKLEDSAMYFCSQQVEGQGEDTQYFGPGTRLTVL.

The chain is built from TRBV6-1 and TRBJ2-7, with 10 bases identical to TRBD2. V shed 10 bases, J shed 0 bases, and the junction held 18 bases outside the gene matches. Germline CDR1 MNHNS, CDR2 SASEGT. The CDR3 runs 18 residues. CDR3 sequence reads: CANIWKTRTSGSSYEQYF. CDR3 nucleotides: TGTGCCAACATATGGAAAACTCGGACTAGCGGTAGCTCCTACGAGCAGTACTTC.

This chain uses TRBV20-1 with TRBJ1-2; possibly TRBD1 for D (6 bases). This CDR3 region has 14 residues. V lost 2 bases to trimming and J lost 4 bases, with 14 bases between them. Germline loops: CDR1 DFQATT, CDR2 SNEGSKA (reference sequence). CDR3 region: CSARPSQGGYGYTF. The CDR3 region has the DNA TGCAGTGCTAGACCTTCACAGGGCGGCTATGGCTACACCTTC.

This chain uses TRBV6-5 with TRBJ2-5; 7 positions agree with TRBD2. The closer fit of TRBJ2-7 to the DNA end suggests the J call may be wrong. The CDR3 sequence is 14 residues long. CDR1 and CDR2 from the germline V gene are MNHEY and SVGAGI. This CDR3 is CASKRAGTSYEQYF. CDR3 in DNA: TGTGCCAGCAAAAGAGCGGGGACGAGCTACGAGCAGTACTTC.

A note on this clonotype: Given a much more abundant clone one base away, this may be a read error. The gene calls are TRBV6-2 or TRBV6-3 and TRBJ1-1; TRBD1 matches at 7 bases. The CDR3 is 14 residues long. The germline gives CDR1 MNHEY, CDR2 SVGEGT. The V and J ends lost 7 bases and 0 bases, in that order; junction bases with no gene match: 5. CDR3 amino acids: CASNDRELNTEAFF. CDR3 coding DNA: TGTGCCAGCAATGACAGGGAGCTGAACACTGAAGCTTTCTTT.

This chain uses TRBV20-1 with TRBJ2-7; D is possibly TRBD2 (6 bases). V was cut by 5 bases and J by 3 bases, with 20 bases left in between. Germline V lookup: CDR1 DFQATT, CDR2 SNEGSKA (reference sequence). This CDR3 has 15 amino acids. The CDR3 coding sequence is TGCAGTGCTTTTCAGGAGACCAGCGGGTACTACGAGCAGTACTTC. This gives the protein CSAFQETSGYYEQYF.

V and J are TRBV24-1 and TRBJ2-5, with a weak D call TRBD1 (6 bases). CDR1 and CDR2 from the germline V gene are KGHDR and SFDVKD. Trimming left V 8 bases short and J 5 bases short, with 26 bases between. The CDR3 contains 17 residues. The CDR3 DNA sequence: TGTGCCACCAACAAATCAGCCTCGGAACAGGGTGGGGAGACCCAGTACTTC. Translation: CATNKSASEQGGETQYF.

The chain joins TRBV11-1 to TRBJ2-1; either TRBD1 or TRBD2 may supply D (5 bases each). The CDR3 contains 15 residues. The germline V gene has CDR1 SGHAT and CDR2 FQDESV (reference sequence). With 3 bases removed from V and 8 bases from J, the gap between germline ends came to 17 bases. This CDR3 is CASSFSGPSSYEQFF. The CDR3 bases are TGTGCCAGCAGCTTTTCGGGACCAAGTTCCTATGAGCAGTTCTTC.

CDR3 sequence reads: CASRGLSNQPQHF. In DNA form, the CDR3 reads TGTGCCAGCAGGGGTCTTAGCAATCAGCCCCAGCATTTT. This chain uses TRBV12-3 or TRBV12-4 with TRBJ1-5; no clear D. The CDR3 runs to 13 residues. Deletions cut 6 bases from V and 0 bases from J, with 6 bases between.

This chain links TRBV10-3 with TRBJ2-4; D perhaps matches TRBD2 (6 bases). The J call may be incorrect, as the DNA end agrees better with TRBJ2-7. The germline CDR1 and CDR2 sequences are ENHRY and SYGVKD. This CDR3 has 14 amino acids. CDR3 sequence reads: CAISGDGGIYEQYF. DNA for the CDR3: TGTGCCATCAGCGGGGACGGCGGGATTTACGAGCAGTACTTC.

The chain couples TRBV3-1 to TRBJ2-5; D gene uncertain. Germline V gene lookup returns CDR1 LGHDT and CDR2 YNNKEL (reference sequence). The CDR3 spans 14 residues. V gave up 0 bases and J gave up 5 bases, with 10 bases separating them. The CDR3 bases are TGTGCCAGCAGCCAAGAGTTGAGTCGGGAGACCCAGTACTTC. This sequence encodes CASSQELSRETQYF.

A few counts support this clonotype. This rearrangement joins TRBV6-1 to TRBJ2-3; D is perhaps TRBD2 (5 bases). CDR1 is MNHNS, CDR2 SASEGT, per germline. V lost 5 bases to trimming and J lost 0 bases, with 18 bases between them. The CDR3 length is 17 residues. The CDR3 region is CASSRRAAGASTDTQYF. The CDR3, as DNA: TGTGCCAGCAGTAGGCGTGCCGCGGGTGCAAGCACAGATACGCAGTATTTT.